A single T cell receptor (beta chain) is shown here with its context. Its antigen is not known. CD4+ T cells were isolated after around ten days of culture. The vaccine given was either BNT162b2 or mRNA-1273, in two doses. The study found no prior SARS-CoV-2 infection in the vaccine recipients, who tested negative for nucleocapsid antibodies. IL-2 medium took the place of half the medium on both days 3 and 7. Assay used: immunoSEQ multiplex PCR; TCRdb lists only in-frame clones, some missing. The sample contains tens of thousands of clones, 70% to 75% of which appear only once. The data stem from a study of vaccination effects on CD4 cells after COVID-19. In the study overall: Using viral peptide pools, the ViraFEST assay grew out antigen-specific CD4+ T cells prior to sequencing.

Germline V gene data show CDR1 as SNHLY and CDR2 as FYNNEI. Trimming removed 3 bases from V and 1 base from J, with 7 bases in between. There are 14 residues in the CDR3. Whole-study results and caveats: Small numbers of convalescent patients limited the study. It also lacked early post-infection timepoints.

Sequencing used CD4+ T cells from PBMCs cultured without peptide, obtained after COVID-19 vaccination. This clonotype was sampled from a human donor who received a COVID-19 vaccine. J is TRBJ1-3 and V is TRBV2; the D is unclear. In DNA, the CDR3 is TGTGCCAGCAGTGAGGGGTTTTCTGGAAACACCATATATTTT. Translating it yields CASSEGFSGNTIYF.